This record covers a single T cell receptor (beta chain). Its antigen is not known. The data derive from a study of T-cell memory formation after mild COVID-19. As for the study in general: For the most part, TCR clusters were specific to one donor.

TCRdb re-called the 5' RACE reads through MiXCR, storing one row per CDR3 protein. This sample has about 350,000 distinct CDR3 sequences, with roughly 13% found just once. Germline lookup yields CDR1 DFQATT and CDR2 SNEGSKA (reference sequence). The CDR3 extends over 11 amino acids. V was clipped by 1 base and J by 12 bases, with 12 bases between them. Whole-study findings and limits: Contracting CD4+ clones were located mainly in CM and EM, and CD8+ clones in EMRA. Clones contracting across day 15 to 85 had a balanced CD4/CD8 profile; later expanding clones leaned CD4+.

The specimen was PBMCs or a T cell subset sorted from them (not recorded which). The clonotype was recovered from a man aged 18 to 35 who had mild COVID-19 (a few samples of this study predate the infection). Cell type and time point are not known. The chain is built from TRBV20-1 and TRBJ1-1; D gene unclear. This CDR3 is CSARAQPWTFF. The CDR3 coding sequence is TGCAGTGCTAGAGCCCAGCCGTGGACTTTCTTT.